The rows below give T cell receptor beta chains drawn from one sample of a study of circulating and synovial CD4+ cells in juvenile arthritis. Here immunoSEQ multiplex PCR was the method, and the copy in TCRdb shows in-frame clones only, minus some. The profile shows tens of thousands of clones, less than 97% of them singletons. Sequencing was done on a sample of CD4+ T cells from blood. The receptor source for this set is a human donor with juvenile idiopathic arthritis. Each CDR3 is given with its conserved first and last residue. The order of the fields is D gene, V gene, clone size, J gene, CDR3 protein, CDR3 DNA. The D gene is left open where the match is weak. For some rows the clone size is stated as once, few or many, or as a class when expanded; others skip it.

TRBD2	TRBV6-1	NA	TRBJ2-7	CASSEVEAGVAYEQYF	TGTGCCAGCAGTGAGGTTGAAGCGGGGGTCGCCTACGAGCAGTACTTC
NA	TRBV6-1	once	TRBJ1-1	CASSEPPGQGFF	TGTGCCAGCAGTGAACCCCCGGGACAAGGGTTCTTT
NA	TRBV6-6	NA	TRBJ1-1	CASSYSIRGTEAFF	TGTGCCAGCAGTTACTCGATCCGGGGTACTGAAGCTTTCTTT
TRBD1	TRBV4-2	NA	TRBJ1-3	CASGQGGSGNTIYF	TGTGCCAGCGGACAGGGTGGGTCTGGAAACACCATATATTTT
NA	TRBV5-4	NA	TRBJ1-2	CASSAQSWADPYGYTF	TGTGCCAGCAGCGCCCAGTCGTGGGCAGATCCCTATGGCTACACCTTC
TRBD2	TRBV4-1	NA	TRBJ2-3	CASSLGLAGDTDTQYF	TGCGCCAGCAGCCTCGGACTAGCGGGAGACACAGATACGCAGTATTTT
NA	TRBV6-1	NA	TRBJ2-3	CASSARDTDTQYF	TGTGCCAGCAGTGCCCGGGACACAGATACGCAGTATTTT
NA	TRBV10-3	NA	TRBJ1-5	CAISPREGKQPQHF	TGTGCCATCAGTCCCCGGGAGGGGAAACAGCCCCAGCATTTT
NA	TRBV5-1	NA	TRBJ1-1	CASSLVNRETEAFF	TGCGCCAGCAGCTTGGTGAACAGGGAAACTGAAGCTTTCTTT
NA	TRBV30	NA	TRBJ1-2	CAFPRQNGYTF	TGTGCCTTCCCTCGTCAGAACGGCTACACCTTC
TRBD1	TRBV6-6	NA	TRBJ2-4	CASSSQQGARDIQYF	TGTGCCAGCAGTTCCCAACAGGGGGCTCGGGACATTCAGTACTTC
TRBD2	TRBV7-9	NA	TRBJ2-1	CASSTTIRASGTYNEQFF	TGTGCCAGCAGCACCACCATTCGGGCTAGCGGGACTTACAATGAGCAGTTCTTC
NA	TRBV28	NA	TRBJ2-3	CASSEEGRADTQYF	TGTGCCAGCAGCGAGGAGGGTAGGGCAGATACGCAGTATTTT
NA	TRBV7-8	NA	TRBJ2-1	CASSRSRFYLYNEQFF	TGTGCCAGCAGCCGGAGTAGGTTCTATCTCTACAATGAGCAGTTCTTC
NA	TRBV7-9	NA	TRBJ2-3	CASSFPQWGVGTDTQYF	TGTGCCAGCAGCTTCCCCCAATGGGGGGTTGGGACAGATACGCAGTATTTT
NA	TRBV9	NA	TRBJ1-2	CASSVEGRLNYGYTF	TGTGCCAGCAGCGTAGAGGGGAGGCTGAACTATGGCTACACCTTC
NA	TRBV2	NA	TRBJ1-2	CASSFDLRNGYTF	TGTGCCAGCAGTTTCGACTTAAGGAATGGCTACACCTTC
TRBD2	TRBV5-8	NA	TRBJ2-1	CASSGGVPSGAYNEQFF	TGTGCCAGCAGTGGGGGAGTCCCTAGCGGGGCCTACAATGAGCAGTTCTTC
TRBD1	TRBV6-5	NA	TRBJ2-4	CASSSSAGGFIQYF	TGTGCCAGCAGTTCCAGCGCAGGGGGCTTCATTCAGTACTTC
TRBD2	TRBV4-1	NA	TRBJ2-3	CASSLTRGGHTDTQYF	TGCGCCAGCAGCTTAACGCGGGGGGGGCATACAGATACGCAGTATTTT
NA	TRBV5-1	NA	TRBJ1-1	CASSLTGQLMNTEAFF	TGCGCCAGCAGCTTGACCGGACAGCTCATGAACACTGAAGCTTTCTTT
NA	TRBV28	NA	TRBJ2-7	CASSQTGPYEQYF	TGTGCCAGCAGTCAAACAGGGCCCTACGAGCAGTACTTC
NA	TRBV18	NA	TRBJ2-7	CASSPPADFSSYEQYF	TGTGCCAGCTCACCACCCGCGGATTTCAGCTCCTACGAGCAGTACTTC
NA	TRBV5-4	NA	TRBJ2-4	CASSWSGTGEIAKNIQYF	TGTGCCAGCAGCTGGAGTGGGACGGGGGAGATAGCCAAAAACATTCAGTACTTC
NA	TRBV30	NA	TRBJ1-5	CAWSGIGGGPQHF	TGTGCCTGGAGTGGAATAGGGGGTGGGCCCCAGCATTTT
NA	TRBV19	NA	TRBJ2-1	CASRPEGSSYNEQFF	TGTGCCAGTAGGCCGGAGGGAAGCTCCTACAATGAGCAGTTCTTC
TRBD2	TRBV6-5	NA	TRBJ2-7	CASSYSGSPSGGEQYF	TGTGCCAGCAGTTACTCAGGTAGTCCTAGCGGGGGGGAGCAGTACTTC
TRBD2	TRBV5-6	NA	TRBJ2-7	CASSPGLAGGGYEQYF	TGTGCCAGCAGCCCGGGACTAGCGGGAGGAGGGTACGAGCAGTACTTC
TRBD2	TRBV4-1	NA	TRBJ2-3	CASSQGTFSGRGDTQYF	TGCGCCAGCAGCCAGGGCACTTTTAGCGGGAGGGGAGATACGCAGTATTTT
NA	TRBV10-3	NA	TRBJ2-1	CAISGEDRQYNEQFF	TGTGCCATCAGTGGAGAGGACAGACAATACAATGAGCAGTTCTTC
NA	TRBV28	NA	TRBJ2-7	CASTATGGVYEQYF	TGTGCCAGCACCGCAACTGGAGGGGTCTACGAGCAGTACTTC
NA	TRBV7-2	NA	TRBJ1-1	CASGAGRPNTEAFF	TGTGCCAGCGGGGCGGGACGGCCAAACACTGAAGCTTTCTTT
TRBD1	TRBV30	NA	TRBJ2-7	CAWSAGTGYHEQYF	TGTGCCTGGAGCGCCGGGACAGGGTATCACGAGCAGTACTTC
TRBD2	TRBV12-5	NA	TRBJ2-7	CASGLPLFYSGGYEQYF	TGTGCTAGTGGTTTGCCACTCTTTTATTCGGGGGGGTACGAGCAGTACTTC
TRBD1	TRBV10-3	NA	TRBJ2-7	CAISGQGTYEQYF	TGTGCCATCAGTGGACAGGGGACCTACGAGCAGTACTTC
NA	TRBV6-1	NA	TRBJ1-2	CASSRRQALPYGYTF	TGTGCCAGCAGTCGCCGACAGGCGCTACCCTATGGCTACACCTTC
TRBD1	TRBV9	NA	TRBJ1-2	CASSAGTAANYGYTF	TGTGCCAGCAGCGCCGGGACAGCTGCTAACTATGGCTACACCTTC
NA	TRBV30	once	TRBJ1-2	CAWSAKGRGYTF	TGTGCCTGGAGCGCGAAGGGGCGCGGCTACACCTTC
TRBD1	TRBV30	NA	TRBJ2-5	CACRDRARTETQYF	TGTGCATGCCGGGACAGGGCACGGACAGAGACCCAGTACTTC
NA	TRBV19	NA	TRBJ1-2	CASAISRTSNYGYTF	TGTGCCAGTGCTATCTCCCGCACCTCTAACTATGGCTACACCTTC
NA	TRBV6-5	NA	TRBJ1-6	CASSYSLLNSPLHF	TGTGCCAGCAGTTACAGCCTATTAAATTCCCCCCTCCACTTT
TRBD1	TRBV25-1	NA	TRBJ1-1	CASTQTGIVNTEAFF	TGTGCCAGCACCCAGACAGGGATCGTGAACACTGAAGCTTTCTTT
TRBD1	TRBV6-5	NA	TRBJ1-5	CASKEDRAANQPQHF	TGTGCCAGCAAAGAGGACAGGGCGGCAAATCAGCCCCAGCATTTT
NA	TRBV5-4	NA	TRBJ2-5	CASSPRRDQETQYF	TGTGCCAGCAGCCCCAGACGGGACCAAGAGACCCAGTACTTC
TRBD1	TRBV7-3	NA	TRBJ2-7	CASSSGTGGILYF	TGTGCCAGCAGCTCCGGGACAGGGGGAATTCTGTACTTC
TRBD2	TRBV2	NA	TRBJ2-6	CASSDLASGSFSGANVLTF	TGTGCCAGCAGTGACCTTGCTAGCGGGAGCTTCTCTGGGGCCAACGTCCTGACTTTC
TRBD1	TRBV9	NA	TRBJ2-3	CASSPHARGPTDTQYF	TGTGCCAGCAGCCCCCATGCCAGGGGGCCCACAGATACGCAGTATTTT
TRBD2	TRBV28	NA	TRBJ2-5	CASRNRGLEETQYF	TGTGCCAGCAGAAACCGGGGACTAGAAGAGACCCAGTACTTC
TRBD2	TRBV5-1	NA	TRBJ2-7	CASSFRTSGSSGYEQYF	TGCGCCAGCAGCTTCAGGACTAGCGGGAGTTCCGGGTACGAGCAGTACTTC
TRBD1	TRBV6-5	NA	TRBJ2-1	CASSYSGQGLSEQFF	TGTGCCAGCAGTTACTCCGGACAGGGTTTAAGTGAGCAGTTCTTC
TRBD1	TRBV28	NA	TRBJ1-2	CASLGGQRPYTF	TGTGCCAGCCTAGGGGGACAGAGACCCTACACCTTC
TRBD2	TRBV28	NA	TRBJ2-4	CASAPRGATSGRTKNIQYF	TGTGCCAGTGCTCCCCGGGGGGCGACTAGCGGGAGGACCAAAAACATTCAGTACTTC
NA	TRBV9	once	TRBJ1-2	CASSATNYGYTF	TGTGCCAGCAGCGCCACTAACTATGGCTACACCTTC